Presented here are 18 T cell receptor beta chains from one specimen sequenced in a study of cytomegalovirus exposure and HLA in healthy donors (dated by TCRdb to 2015 to 2018). The library came from the immunoSEQ multiplex PCR assay. The multiplex PCR relied on a mix of 60 forward primers for TCR Vbeta segments and 13 reverse primers for TCR Jbeta segments. TCRdb's version of the immuneACCESS table is confined to in-frame rearrangements and falls short of the full clone set. An unresolved V gene accounts for under half of the shortfall where checked; the remainder is of unknown origin. Here the sample has about 94,000 clones; over 60% occur a single time. 3.5% to 4.5% of the sample rests with the top ten. The sample comprised PBMCs. Receptors originate from a man aged 30 to 39 in good health and CMV-seronegative.

This chain connects TRBV2 to TRBJ2-7, with a weak D call TRBD2 (6 bases). V gave up 7 bases and J gave up 3 bases, with 16 bases separating them. CDR3 length: 14 residues. Germline CDR1 is SNHLY and CDR2 is FYNNEI. CDR3 coding DNA: TGTGCCAGCATTGGGCGGGGACCCTACTACGAGCAGTACTTC. The encoded protein is CASIGRGPYYEQYF.

The V gene is TRBV2, the J gene TRBJ1-1; no reliable D call. Trimming pared 4 bases from V and 11 bases from J, leaving 32 bases between. The CDR3 extends over 18 amino acids. Looked up from germline, CDR1 is SNHLY and CDR2 is FYNNEI. The CDR3 region is CASSVPRSFGVFAIGAFF. The CDR3 coding sequence is TGTGCCAGCAGTGTTCCAAGATCTTTCGGGGTGTTCGCAATCGGGGCTTTCTTT.

V gene TRBV9 combines with J gene TRBJ2-3, with TRBD1 matching 7 bases. From germline, CDR1 is SGDLS and CDR2 YYNGEE. With V trimmed by 0 bases and J by 6 bases, 13 bases remained unmatched. This CDR3 is 17 amino acids long. Here the CDR3 reads CASSVVGRQGGRDTQYF. The CDR3 nucleotides read TGTGCCAGCAGCGTAGTGGGGAGACAGGGCGGTAGGGATACGCAGTATTTT.

This clone was recorded only once. The chain joins TRBV6-1 to TRBJ2-7; 9 nucleotides agree with TRBD2. Germline CDR1 reads MNHNS; CDR2 reads SASEGT. The CDR3 totals 15 residues. V was pared by 2 bases and J by 2 bases, with 4 bases of the junction left unmatched. For the CDR3, the DNA is TGTGCCAGCAGTGAAAAGACTAGCGGTGCCTACGAGCAGTACTTC. Protein: CASSEKTSGAYEQYF.

J is TRBJ2-3 and V is TRBV7-3, with TRBD2 matching over 8 bases. Germline CDR1 SGHTA, CDR2 FQGTGA. CDR3 length equals 17 residues. V trimming: 4 bases; J trimming: 0 bases; junction bases outside the gene matches: 9. CDR3 sequence reads: CASSYIAGLTSTDTQYF. DNA for the CDR3: TGTGCCAGCAGCTATATAGCGGGGTTAACTAGCACAGATACGCAGTATTTT.

The chain uses TRBV4-3 and TRBJ2-7, with 8 bases identical to TRBD2. The CDR3 totals 14 residues. The germline V gene encodes CDR1 LGHNA and CDR2 YSLEER. J lost 4 bases, V lost 2 bases, and 4 bases had no gene match. The CDR3 DNA is TGCGCCAGCAGCCAAAACGTAGCGGGGTACGAGCAGTACTTC. Translation gives CASSQNVAGYEQYF.

The V gene is TRBV6-4, the J gene TRBJ1-4; the D gene is possibly TRBD1 (5 bases). Trimming left V 3 bases short and J 8 bases short, with 13 bases between. CDR1 and CDR2 (germline): MRHNA, SNTAGT. There are 14 residues in the CDR3. The CDR3 protein is CASSDTGEGEKLFF. The CDR3 region has the DNA TGTGCCAGCAGTGATACGGGGGAAGGAGAAAAACTGTTTTTT.

This clone turned up a few times. The chain links TRBV9 to TRBJ2-3; 7 positions agree with TRBD2. After removal of 4 bases from V and 6 bases from J, the junction contained 11 bases not matched to a gene. The germline CDR1 and CDR2 sequences are SGDLS and YYNGEE. The CDR3 consists of 15 residues. The CDR3 coding sequence is TGTGCCAGCAGCCCCAGGAGCGGGGTATTGGATACGCAGTATTTT. As protein: CASSPRSGVLDTQYF.

CDR3 in DNA: TGTGCCAGCCACTACCGCGGGGGCGCTGGGGCCAACGTCCTGACTTTC. Translation: CASHYRGGAGANVLTF. The gene calls are TRBV19 and TRBJ2-6; D possibly corresponds to TRBD2 (7 bases). This CDR3 contains 16 residues. Germline V gives CDR1 LNHDA, CDR2 SQIVND (reference sequence). Trimming stripped 9 bases from V and 2 bases from J, with 17 bases between.

The rearrangement links TRBV5-1 to TRBJ2-5; TRBD2 agrees at 13 bases. Losses at the gene ends were 5 bases for V and 5 bases for J; bases not matched to a gene: 6. Germline V CDR1 and CDR2: SGHRS, YFSETQ. CDR3 length: 15 amino acids. The CDR3 reads CASRERGLAGETQYF. The CDR3 DNA sequence: TGCGCCAGCAGAGAACGGGGACTAGCGGGGGAGACCCAGTACTTC. Together with reference TRBV5-1 and TRBJ2-5, the CDR3 gives the full variable domain: KAGVTQTPRYLIKTRGQQVTLSCSPISGHRSVSWYQQTPGQGLQFLFEYFSETQRNKGNFPGRFSGRQFSNSRSEMNVSTLELGDSALYLCASRERGLAGETQYFGPGTRLLVL.

The gene calls are TRBV6-5 and TRBJ1-2, with 9 nucleotides matching TRBD1. CDR1 and CDR2 from the germline V gene are MNHEY and SVGAGI. V lost 4 bases to trimming and J lost 4 bases; unmatched junction nucleotides: 7. The CDR3 has 15 amino acids. The CDR3 sequence: CASSSPGQGFYGYTF. CDR3 nucleotide sequence: TGTGCCAGCAGTTCCCCGGGACAGGGCTTCTATGGCTACACCTTC.

This chain uses TRBV4-1 with TRBJ1-5; D gene uncertain. V lost 2 bases to trimming and J lost 4 bases, with 6 bases between them. CDR3 length: 13 amino acids. Germline V CDR1 and CDR2: MGHRA, YSYEKL. CDR3 sequence reads: CASSQRENQPQHF. CDR3 bases: TGCGCCAGCAGCCAACGGGAAAATCAGCCCCAGCATTTT.

The CDR3 region has the DNA TGTGCCAGCAGCCCGACAGGGGCGCTGAATAATTCACCCCTCCACTTT. Its translation is CASSPTGALNNSPLHF. The rearrangement joins TRBV7-6 to TRBJ1-6, with 8 nucleotides matching TRBD1. In germline, CDR1 is SGHVS, CDR2 FNYEAQ. With 5 bases clipped from V and 5 bases from J, the junction kept 8 bases outside the gene matches. The CDR3 consists of 16 residues.

This clone has a handful of counts. The chain links TRBV25-1 to TRBJ2-3, with D perhaps TRBD1 (6 bases). This CDR3 is 14 amino acids long. The germline V gene encodes CDR1 MGHDK and CDR2 SYGVNS. V was trimmed by 6 bases and J by 7 bases, leaving 17 bases between them. CDR3 residues: CASRGVGGRNTQYF. CDR3 nucleotide sequence: TGTGCCAGCAGAGGGGTAGGGGGAAGGAATACGCAGTATTTT.

The J gene is TRBJ2-7, the V gene TRBV6-1, with 8 bases aligning to TRBD1. Per the germline V gene, CDR1 is MNHNS and CDR2 is SASEGT. The trim removed 3 bases at V and 4 bases at J, leaving 5 bases unmatched. The CDR3 sequence is 14 residues long. CDR3 DNA: TGTGCCAGCAGTGATATGGACAGGGTGTACGAGCAGTACTTC. Encoded protein: CASSDMDRVYEQYF.

This chain uses TRBV7-3 with TRBJ2-3; 7 bases agree with TRBD2. The CDR3 length is 15 residues. Losses at the gene ends were 5 bases for V and 1 base for J; bases not matched to a gene: 6. Germline V lookup: CDR1 SGHTA, CDR2 FQGTGA. The CDR3 is CASSHSSGGTDTQYF. In DNA, the CDR3 is TGTGCCAGCAGCCACTCTAGCGGAGGCACAGATACGCAGTATTTT.

This rearrangement joins TRBV7-8 to TRBJ2-2, with D unclear. V was shortened by 5 bases and J by 5 bases, with 3 bases between the two germline ends. The CDR3 spans 11 residues. Germline-derived CDR1 and CDR2 are SGHVS and FQNEAQ. The CDR3 here is CASSITGELFF. CDR3 nucleotides: TGTGCCAGCAGCATAACCGGGGAGCTGTTTTTT.

Worth noting for this clone: At one end, the junction sequence differs from germline, possibly due to a read error. The rearrangement links TRBV7-2 to TRBJ1-2; the D gene is possibly TRBD1 (6 bases). Germline values: CDR1 SGHTA, CDR2 FQGNSA. The CDR3 runs to 14 residues. The CDR3 nucleotides read TGTGCCAGCAGCCTGGACAGCCAAATCTATAGCTACACCTTC. This encodes CASSLDSQIYSYTF.